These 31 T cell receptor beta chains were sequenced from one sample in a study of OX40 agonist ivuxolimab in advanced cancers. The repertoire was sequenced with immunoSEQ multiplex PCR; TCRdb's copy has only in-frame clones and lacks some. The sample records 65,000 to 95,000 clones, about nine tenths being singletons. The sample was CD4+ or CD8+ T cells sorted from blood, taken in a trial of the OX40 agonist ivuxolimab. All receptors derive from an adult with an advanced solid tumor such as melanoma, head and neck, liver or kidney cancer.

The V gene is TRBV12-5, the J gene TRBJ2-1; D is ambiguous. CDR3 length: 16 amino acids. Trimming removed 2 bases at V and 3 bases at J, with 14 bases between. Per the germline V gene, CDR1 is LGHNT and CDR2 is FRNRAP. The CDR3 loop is CASGLSLGFGYNEQFF. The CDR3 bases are TGTGCTAGTGGTTTGAGCTTGGGGTTCGGCTACAATGAGCAGTTCTTC.

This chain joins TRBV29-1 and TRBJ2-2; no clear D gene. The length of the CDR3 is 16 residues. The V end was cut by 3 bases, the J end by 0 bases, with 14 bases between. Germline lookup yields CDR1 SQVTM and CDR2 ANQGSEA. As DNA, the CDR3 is TGCAGCGTTGATGGTGGTGCGCCGGCGAACACCGGGGAGCTGTTTTTT. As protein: CSVDGGAPANTGELFF.

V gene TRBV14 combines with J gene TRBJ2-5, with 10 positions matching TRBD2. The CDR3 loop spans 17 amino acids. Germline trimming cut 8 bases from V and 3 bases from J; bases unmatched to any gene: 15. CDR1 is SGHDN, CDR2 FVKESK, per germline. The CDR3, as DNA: TGTGCCAGCTCCCGGGGGACTAGCGCGAAGGCTAAAGAGACCCAGTACTTC. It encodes CASSRGTSAKAKETQYF.

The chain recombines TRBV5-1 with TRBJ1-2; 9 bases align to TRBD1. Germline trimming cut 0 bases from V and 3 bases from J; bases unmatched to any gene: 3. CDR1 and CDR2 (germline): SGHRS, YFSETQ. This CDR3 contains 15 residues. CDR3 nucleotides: TGCGCCAGCAGCTTGGAAGGACAGGGGCACTATGGCTACACCTTC. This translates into CASSLEGQGHYGYTF.

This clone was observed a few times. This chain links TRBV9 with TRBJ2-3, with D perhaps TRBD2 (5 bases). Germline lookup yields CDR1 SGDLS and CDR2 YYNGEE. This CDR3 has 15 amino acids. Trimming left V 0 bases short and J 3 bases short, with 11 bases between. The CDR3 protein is CASSVGGWETDTQYF. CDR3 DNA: TGTGCCAGCAGCGTAGGCGGGTGGGAAACAGATACGCAGTATTTT.

The CDR3 loop is CAWSLTVYGYTF. The CDR3 coding sequence is TGTGCCTGGAGCTTGACTGTTTATGGCTACACCTTC. The chain employs TRBV30 and TRBJ1-2; no clear D gene. Germline V gives CDR1 GTSNPN, CDR2 SVGIG (reference sequence). The CDR3 contains 12 residues. Trimming stripped 3 bases from V and 5 bases from J, with 10 bases between.

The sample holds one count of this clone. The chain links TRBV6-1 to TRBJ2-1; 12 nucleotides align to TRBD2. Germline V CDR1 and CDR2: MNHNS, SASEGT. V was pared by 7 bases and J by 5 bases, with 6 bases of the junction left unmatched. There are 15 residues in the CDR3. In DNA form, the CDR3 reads TGTGCCAGCAACCTAGCGGGAGGGCCCCACAATGAGCAGTTCTTC. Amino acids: CASNLAGGPHNEQFF.

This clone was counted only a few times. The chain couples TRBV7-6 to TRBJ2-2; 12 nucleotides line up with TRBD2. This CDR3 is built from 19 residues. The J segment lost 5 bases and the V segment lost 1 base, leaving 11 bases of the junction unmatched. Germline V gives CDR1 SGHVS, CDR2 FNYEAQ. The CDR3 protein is CASSLETSGSWRRTGELFF. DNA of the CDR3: TGTGCCAGCAGCTTAGAGACTAGCGGGAGCTGGCGTCGGACCGGGGAGCTGTTTTTT. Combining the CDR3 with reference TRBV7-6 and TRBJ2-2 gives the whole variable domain GAGVSQSPRYKVTKRGQDVALRCDPISGHVSLYWYRQALGQGPEFLTYFNYEAQQDKSGLPNDRFSAERPEGSISTLTIQRTEQRDSAMYRCASSLETSGSWRRTGELFFGEGSRLTVL.

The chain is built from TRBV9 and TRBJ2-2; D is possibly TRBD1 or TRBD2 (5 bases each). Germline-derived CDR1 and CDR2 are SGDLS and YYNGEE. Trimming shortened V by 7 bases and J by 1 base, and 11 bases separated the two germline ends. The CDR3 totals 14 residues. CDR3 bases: TGTGCCAGCCGGGACGTCGGGAACACCGGGGAGCTGTTTTTT. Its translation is CASRDVGNTGELFF.

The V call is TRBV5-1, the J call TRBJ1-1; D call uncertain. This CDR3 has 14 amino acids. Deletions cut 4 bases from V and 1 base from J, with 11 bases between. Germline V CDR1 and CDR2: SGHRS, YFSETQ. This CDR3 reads CASSAPYRNTEAFF. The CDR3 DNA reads TGCGCCAGCAGCGCTCCGTATAGGAACACTGAAGCTTTCTTT.

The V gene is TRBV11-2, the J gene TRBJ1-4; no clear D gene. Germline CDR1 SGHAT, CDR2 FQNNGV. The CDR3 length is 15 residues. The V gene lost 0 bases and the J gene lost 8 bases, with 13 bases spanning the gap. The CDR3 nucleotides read TGTGCCAGCAGCTTAGATCGTTCCCAAGGGGAAAAACTGTTTTTT. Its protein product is CASSLDRSQGEKLFF.

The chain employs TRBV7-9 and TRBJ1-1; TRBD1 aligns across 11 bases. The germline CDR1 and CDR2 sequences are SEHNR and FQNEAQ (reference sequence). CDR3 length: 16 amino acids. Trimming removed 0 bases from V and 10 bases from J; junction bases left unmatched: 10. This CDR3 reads CASSLALGQGDLGAFF. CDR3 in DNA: TGTGCCAGCAGCTTAGCGCTGGGACAGGGGGATCTGGGAGCTTTCTTT.

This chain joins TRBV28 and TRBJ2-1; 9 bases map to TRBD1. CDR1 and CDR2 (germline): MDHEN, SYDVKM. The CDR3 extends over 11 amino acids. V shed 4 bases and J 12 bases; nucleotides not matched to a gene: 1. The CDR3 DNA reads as TGTGCCAGCAGTTCGACAGGGGGGCAGTTCTTC. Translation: CASSSTGGQFF.

DNA of the CDR3: TGCGCCAGCACTGATAGATCTGGGACAGCCCGTACCGGGGAGCTGTTTTTT. Encoded protein: CASTDRSGTARTGELFF. The chain uses TRBV5-1 and TRBJ2-2; 7 nucleotides align to TRBD1. The CDR3 is made up of 17 amino acids. CDR1 is SGHRS and CDR2 is YFSETQ in the germline V gene. Trimming cost V 6 bases and J 5 bases; bases outside gene matches: 16.

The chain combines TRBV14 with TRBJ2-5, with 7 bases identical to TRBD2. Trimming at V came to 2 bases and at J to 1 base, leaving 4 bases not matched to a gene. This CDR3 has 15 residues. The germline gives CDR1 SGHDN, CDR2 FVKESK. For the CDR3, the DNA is TGTGCCAGCAGCCAATTAACGGGGGGCCAAGAGACCCAGTACTTC. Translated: CASSQLTGGQETQYF.

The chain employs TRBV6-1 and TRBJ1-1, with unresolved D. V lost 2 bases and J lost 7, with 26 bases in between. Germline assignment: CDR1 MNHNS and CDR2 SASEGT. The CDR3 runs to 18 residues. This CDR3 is CASSERYPGSTVTGEAFF. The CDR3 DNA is TGTGCCAGCAGTGAAAGGTATCCGGGAAGCACCGTAACGGGTGAAGCTTTCTTT.

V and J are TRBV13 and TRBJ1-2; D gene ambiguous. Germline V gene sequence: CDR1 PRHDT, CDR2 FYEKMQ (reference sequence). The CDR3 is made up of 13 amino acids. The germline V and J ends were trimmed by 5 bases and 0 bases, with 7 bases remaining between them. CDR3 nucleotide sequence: TGTGCCAGCAGCGACACCTCTAACTATGGCTACACCTTC. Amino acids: CASSDTSNYGYTF.

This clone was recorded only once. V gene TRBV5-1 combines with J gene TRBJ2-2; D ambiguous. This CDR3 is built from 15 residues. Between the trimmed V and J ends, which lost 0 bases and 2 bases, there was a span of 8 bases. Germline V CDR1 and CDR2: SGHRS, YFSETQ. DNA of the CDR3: TGCGCCAGCAGCTTGGCCGAAGCAAACACCGGGGAGCTGTTTTTT. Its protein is CASSLAEANTGELFF.

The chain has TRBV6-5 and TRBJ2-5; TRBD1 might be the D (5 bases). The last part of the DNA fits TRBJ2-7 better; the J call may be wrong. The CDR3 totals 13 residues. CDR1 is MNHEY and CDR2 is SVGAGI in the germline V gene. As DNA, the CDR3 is TGTGCCAGCAGTTACACCACAGGCGCCGAGCAGTACTTC. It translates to CASSYTTGAEQYF.

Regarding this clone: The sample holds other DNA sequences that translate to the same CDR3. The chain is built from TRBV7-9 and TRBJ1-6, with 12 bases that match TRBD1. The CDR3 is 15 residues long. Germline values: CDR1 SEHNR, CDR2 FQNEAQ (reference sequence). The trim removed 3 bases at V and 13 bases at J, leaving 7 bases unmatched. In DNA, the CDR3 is TGTGCCAGCAGCTTGGGACAGGGGGCGGGGGGGCCCCTCCACTTT. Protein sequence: CASSLGQGAGGPLHF. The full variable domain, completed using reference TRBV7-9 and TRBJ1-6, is DTGVSQNPRHKITKRGQNVTFRCDPISEHNRLYWYRQTLGQGPEFLTYFQNEAQLEKSRLLSDRFSAERPKGSFSTLEIQRTEQGDSAMYLCASSLGQGAGGPLHFGNGTRLTVT.

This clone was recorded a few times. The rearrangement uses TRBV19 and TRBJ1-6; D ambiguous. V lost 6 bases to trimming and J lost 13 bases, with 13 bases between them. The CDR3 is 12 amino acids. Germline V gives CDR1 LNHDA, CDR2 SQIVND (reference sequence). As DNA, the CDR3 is TGTGCCAGTAGCGACGGGGTGGCGCCCCTCCACTTT. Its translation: CASSDGVAPLHF.

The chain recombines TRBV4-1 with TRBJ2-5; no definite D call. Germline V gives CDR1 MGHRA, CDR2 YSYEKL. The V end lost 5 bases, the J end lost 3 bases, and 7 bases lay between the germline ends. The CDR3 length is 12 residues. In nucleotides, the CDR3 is TGCGCCAGCAGCTCGCCCAAAGAGACCCAGTACTTC. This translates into CASSSPKETQYF.

The CDR3 is CATLGGQRNTEAFF. CDR3 sequence (DNA): TGTGCCACCCTAGGGGGCCAGAGGAACACTGAAGCTTTCTTT. The chain combines TRBV5-4 with TRBJ1-1; the match to TRBD1 covers 7 bases. The V segment lost 9 bases and the J segment 1 base; nucleotides outside the gene matches: 9. From germline, CDR1 is SGHNT and CDR2 YYREEE (reference sequence). This CDR3 has 14 residues. Full variable domain (outside the CDR3, taken from reference TRBV5-4 and TRBJ1-1): ETGVTQSPTHLIKTRGQQVTLRCSSQSGHNTVSWYQQALGQGPQFIFQYYREEENGRGNFPPRFSGLQFPNYSSELNVNALELDDSALYLCATLGGQRNTEAFFGQGTRLTVV.

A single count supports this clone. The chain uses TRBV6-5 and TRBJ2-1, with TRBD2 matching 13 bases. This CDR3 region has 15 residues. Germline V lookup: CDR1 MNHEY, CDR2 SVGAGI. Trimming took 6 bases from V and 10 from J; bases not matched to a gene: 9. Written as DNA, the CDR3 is TGTGCCAGCAGACCCCGACTAGCGGGAGGCCGAGAGCAGTTCTTC. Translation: CASRPRLAGGREQFF.

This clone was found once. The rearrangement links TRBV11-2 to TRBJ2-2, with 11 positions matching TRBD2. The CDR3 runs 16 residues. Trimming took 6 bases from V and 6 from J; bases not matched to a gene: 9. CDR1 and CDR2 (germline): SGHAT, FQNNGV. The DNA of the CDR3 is TGTGCCAGCAGTTCAACACCGGGACTAGCGGCCGGGGAGCTGTTTTTT. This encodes CASSSTPGLAAGELFF.

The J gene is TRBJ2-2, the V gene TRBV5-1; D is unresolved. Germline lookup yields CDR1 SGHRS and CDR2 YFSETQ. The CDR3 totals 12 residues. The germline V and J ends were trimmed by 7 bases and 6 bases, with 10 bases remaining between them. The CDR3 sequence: CASGPGPGELFF. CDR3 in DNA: TGCGCCAGCGGGCCCGGGCCCGGGGAGCTGTTTTTT.

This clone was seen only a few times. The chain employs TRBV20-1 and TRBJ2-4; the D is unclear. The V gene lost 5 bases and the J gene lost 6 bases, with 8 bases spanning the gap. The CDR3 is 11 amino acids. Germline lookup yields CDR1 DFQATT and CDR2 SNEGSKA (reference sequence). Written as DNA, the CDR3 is TGCAGTGCTTCACCTGGAAACATTCAGTACTTC. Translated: CSASPGNIQYF.

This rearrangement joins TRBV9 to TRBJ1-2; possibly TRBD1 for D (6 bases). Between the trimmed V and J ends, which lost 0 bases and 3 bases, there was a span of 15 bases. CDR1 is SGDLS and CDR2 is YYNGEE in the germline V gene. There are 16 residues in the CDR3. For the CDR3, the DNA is TGTGCCAGCAGCGTAGAGGAAGGGGGTCTTTACTATGGCTACACCTTC. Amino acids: CASSVEEGGLYYGYTF.

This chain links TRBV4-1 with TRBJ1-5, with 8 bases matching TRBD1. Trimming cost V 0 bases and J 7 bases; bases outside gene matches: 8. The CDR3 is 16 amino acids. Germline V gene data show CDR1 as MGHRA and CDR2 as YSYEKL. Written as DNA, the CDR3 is TGCGCCAGCAGCCAAGACTTGGACAGGGCGAAACAGCCCCAGCATTTT. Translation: CASSQDLDRAKQPQHF.

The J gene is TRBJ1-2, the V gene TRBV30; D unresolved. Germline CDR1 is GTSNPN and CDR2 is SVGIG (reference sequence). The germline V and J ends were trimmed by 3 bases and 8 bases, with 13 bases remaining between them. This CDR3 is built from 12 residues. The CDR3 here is CAWSRGTGGYTF. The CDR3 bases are TGTGCCTGGAGCCGAGGTACTGGGGGCTACACCTTC.

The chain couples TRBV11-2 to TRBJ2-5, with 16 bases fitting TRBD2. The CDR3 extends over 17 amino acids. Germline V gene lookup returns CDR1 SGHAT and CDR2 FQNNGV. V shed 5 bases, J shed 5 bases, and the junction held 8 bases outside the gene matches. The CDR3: CASSAGTSGRAKETQYF. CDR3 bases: TGTGCCAGCAGCGCCGGGACTAGCGGGAGGGCCAAGGAGACCCAGTACTTC.